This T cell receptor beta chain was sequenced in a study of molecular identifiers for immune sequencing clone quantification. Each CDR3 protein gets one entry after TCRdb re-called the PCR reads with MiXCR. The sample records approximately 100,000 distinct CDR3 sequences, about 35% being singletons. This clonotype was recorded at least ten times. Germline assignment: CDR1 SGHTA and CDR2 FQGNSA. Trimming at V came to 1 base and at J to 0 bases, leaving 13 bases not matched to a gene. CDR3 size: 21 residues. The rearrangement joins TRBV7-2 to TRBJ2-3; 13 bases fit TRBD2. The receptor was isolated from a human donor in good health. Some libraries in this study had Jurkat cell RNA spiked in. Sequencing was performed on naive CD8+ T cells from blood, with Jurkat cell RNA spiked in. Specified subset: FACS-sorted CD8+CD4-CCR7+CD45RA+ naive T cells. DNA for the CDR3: TGTGCCAGCAGCTTAGAGGCACTAGCGGGAGGGCCGGCAGTTAGCACAGATACGCAGTATTTT. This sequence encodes CASSLEALAGGPAVSTDTQYF.